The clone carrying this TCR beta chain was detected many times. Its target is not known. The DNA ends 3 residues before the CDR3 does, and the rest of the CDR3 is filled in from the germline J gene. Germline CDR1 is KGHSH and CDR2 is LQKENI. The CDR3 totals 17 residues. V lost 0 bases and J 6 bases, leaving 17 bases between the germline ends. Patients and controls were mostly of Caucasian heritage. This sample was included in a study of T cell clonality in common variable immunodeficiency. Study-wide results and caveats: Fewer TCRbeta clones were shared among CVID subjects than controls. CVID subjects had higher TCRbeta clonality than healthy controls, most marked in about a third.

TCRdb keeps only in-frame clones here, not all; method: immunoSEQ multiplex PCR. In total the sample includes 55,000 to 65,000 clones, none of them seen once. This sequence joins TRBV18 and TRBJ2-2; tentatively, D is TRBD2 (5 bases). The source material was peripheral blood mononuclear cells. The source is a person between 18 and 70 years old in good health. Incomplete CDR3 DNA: TGTGCCAGCTCACCACCCTCGGGGTTGGTCCCTCCCGGGGAG. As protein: CASSPPSGLVPPGE. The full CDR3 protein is CASSPPSGLVPPGELFF.